These T cell receptor beta chains were read from a single sample in a study of T-cell memory formation after mild COVID-19. A single record per CDR3 protein comes from TCRdb applying MiXCR to the 5' RACE reads. The sample consists of 400,000 or so distinct CDR3 sequences, 15% to 20% of them appearing once. Sequencing was performed on PBMCs or a T cell subset sorted from them (not recorded which). These receptors originate from an adult woman who had mild COVID-19 (a few samples of this study predate the infection). Cell type and time point are not known. Each CDR3 is given with its conserved first and last residue. The D gene is left open where the match is weak. Only part of the rows carry a size: once, few, many, or a class if the clone is expanded.

length: 17
size: -
J: TRBJ2-7
D: TRBD2
V: TRBV6-1
DNA: TGTGCCAGCAGGGAAGGGACCTTGGCGGGGGAACCCTCCGAGCAGTACTTC
CDR3: CASREGTLAGEPSEQYF

length: 16
size: few
J: TRBJ2-3
D: TRBD2
V: TRBV5-1
DNA: TGCGCCAGCTCTGTTGAGGCTAGCGGGACCACAGATACGCAGTATTTT
CDR3: CASSVEASGTTDTQYF

length: 11
size: few
J: TRBJ2-1
D: -
V: TRBV7-9
DNA: TGCGAGGGTCGCGATTACAATGAGCAGTTCTTC
CDR3: CEGRDYNEQFF

length: 14
size: -
J: TRBJ1-1
D: -
V: TRBV7-6
DNA: TGTGCCAGCAGCGCACGCAGGGCGGACACTGAAGCTTTCTTT
CDR3: CASSARRADTEAFF

length: 15
size: few
J: TRBJ2-5
D: -
V: TRBV7-3
DNA: TGTGCCAGCAGCTTAAGCCCGTCGACGGGCGAGACCCAGTACTTC
CDR3: CASSLSPSTGETQYF

length: 14
size: few
J: TRBJ1-3
D: -
V: TRBV6-6
DNA: TGTGCCAGCATCCAGGCGGGGGGATTGAACACCATATATTTT
CDR3: CASIQAGGLNTIYF

length: 16
size: -
J: TRBJ1-1
D: -
V: TRBV11-2
DNA: TGTGCCAGCAGCTCCCAGTCGACAGTCATGAACACTGAAGCTTTCTTT
CDR3: CASSSQSTVMNTEAFF

length: 14
size: many
J: TRBJ2-7
D: TRBD1
V: TRBV24-1
DNA: TGTGCCACCAGCCCCCGGGACAGGGAAAACGAGCAGTACTTC
CDR3: CATSPRDRENEQYF

length: 12
size: -
J: TRBJ1-2
D: -
V: TRBV12-3/TRBV12-4
DNA: TGTGCCAGCAAACTAGGGGTTAATGGCTACACCTTC
CDR3: CASKLGVNGYTF

length: 12
size: few
J: TRBJ2-2
D: -
V: TRBV27
DNA: TGTGCCAGCACGTCCCTGGGCGGGGAGCTGTTTTTT
CDR3: CASTSLGGELFF

length: 14
size: -
J: TRBJ2-1
D: -
V: TRBV7-3
DNA: TGTGCCAGCAGCTTAATAGGTCCCGCAAATGAGCAGTTCTTC
CDR3: CASSLIGPANEQFF

length: 14
size: -
J: TRBJ2-7
D: -
V: TRBV6-5
DNA: TGTGCCAGCAGTCGTGCCGGACCCCGATACGAGCAGTACTTC
CDR3: CASSRAGPRYEQYF

length: 13
size: few
J: TRBJ2-3
D: TRBD2
V: TRBV20-1
DNA: TGCAGTGTAGTACCGGGGGGGTTCAATACGCAGTATTTT
CDR3: CSVVPGGFNTQYF

length: 16
size: few
J: TRBJ2-7
D: TRBD1
V: TRBV20-1
DNA: TGCAGTGCTACAAACCGGGACAGGGGCCTAAGCTACGAGCAGTACTTC
CDR3: CSATNRDRGLSYEQYF

length: 16
size: few
J: TRBJ2-3
D: TRBD2
V: TRBV20-1
DNA: TGCAGTGCCGCCCTCAGCGGGGGGGCCGGCACAGATACGCAGTATTTT
CDR3: CSAALSGGAGTDTQYF

length: 14
size: few
J: TRBJ1-1
D: -
V: TRBV18
DNA: TGTGCCAGCTCAACGACAGGCATGAACACTGAAGCTTTCTTT
CDR3: CASSTTGMNTEAFF

length: 16
size: -
J: TRBJ2-2
D: -
V: TRBV4-3
DNA: TGCGCCAGCAGCCAAGAGACTCAGGGGATCGCCGGGGAGCTGTTTTTT
CDR3: CASSQETQGIAGELFF

length: 15
size: few
J: TRBJ1-6
D: -
V: TRBV7-8
DNA: TGTGCCAGCAGCTTAGAGGTGGCCAACTTCAGACCCCTCCACTTT
CDR3: CASSLEVANFRPLHF

length: 17
size: -
J: TRBJ1-1
D: -
V: TRBV5-6
DNA: TGTGCCAGCAGCTTGGGTAACTCCAAGGTCATGAGCACTGAAGCTTTCTTT
CDR3: CASSLGNSKVMSTEAFF

length: 13
size: few
J: TRBJ2-2
D: -
V: TRBV9
DNA: TGTGCCAGCAGCGTAGATGCTCCCGGGGAGCTGTTTTTT
CDR3: CASSVDAPGELFF

length: 15
size: -
J: TRBJ2-7
D: -
V: TRBV11-2
DNA: TGTGCCAGCAGCCCCCGGGGCAGTCTCTCCTACGAGCAGTACTTC
CDR3: CASSPRGSLSYEQYF

length: 14
size: few
J: TRBJ1-1
D: -
V: TRBV29-1
DNA: TGCAGCGTTGATCCTCGAAGGGCTACCGTTGAAGCTTTCTTT
CDR3: CSVDPRRATVEAFF

length: 14
size: -
J: TRBJ2-3
D: -
V: TRBV6-2/TRBV6-3
DNA: TGTGCCAGCAGATCGGGACCGAGCACAGATACGCAGTATTTT
CDR3: CASRSGPSTDTQYF

length: 18
size: few
J: TRBJ2-1
D: -
V: TRBV5-5
DNA: TGTGCCAGCAGCCCTGACCCCCTATCTCAGGGGTTTAACAATGAGCAGTTCTTC
CDR3: CASSPDPLSQGFNNEQFF